Listed here are 24 T cell receptor beta chains from one sample, sequenced in a study of early T cells in non-severe SARS-CoV-2 infection. Each CDR3 protein is one row after TCRdb ran MiXCR on the 5' RACE reads. Here the sample spans 100,000 to 150,000 distinct CDR3 sequences, more than 13% being singletons. Sequencing was performed on whole blood. These receptors originate from an adult who was a healthcare worker with PCR-confirmed SARS-CoV-2 infection or an uninfected control (not recorded which).

The J gene is TRBJ2-5, the V gene TRBV18; 11 nucleotides agree with TRBD1. The CDR3 extends over 15 amino acids. CDR1 is KGHSH, CDR2 LQKENI, per germline. V shed 6 bases, J shed 4 bases, and the junction held 7 bases outside the gene matches. This CDR3 reads CASSDRTGGVETQYF. DNA of the CDR3: TGTGCCAGCTCCGACCGGACAGGGGGCGTAGAGACCCAGTACTTC.

The rearrangement uses TRBV20-1 and TRBJ1-1; the match to TRBD1 covers 9 bases. The CDR3 extends over 14 amino acids. The J segment lost 1 base and the V segment lost 6 bases, leaving 6 bases of the junction unmatched. Germline V gene lookup returns CDR1 DFQATT and CDR2 SNEGSKA (reference sequence). The CDR3: CSATLTGGNTEAFF. The DNA of the CDR3 is TGCAGTGCAACTTTGACAGGGGGGAACACTGAAGCTTTCTTT.

This CDR3 reads CASSPRGLAGVNEQFF. CDR3 nucleotide sequence: TGTGCCAGCAGCCCCCGGGGACTAGCGGGGGTAAATGAGCAGTTCTTC. This sequence joins TRBV14 and TRBJ2-1; 14 bases are a match to TRBD2. The CDR3 runs 16 residues. Trimming at V came to 4 bases and at J to 7 bases, leaving 6 bases not matched to a gene. CDR1 SGHDN and CDR2 FVKESK come from the germline V gene.

This sequence joins TRBV7-8 and TRBJ1-5; D is ambiguous. Germline V gives CDR1 SGHVS, CDR2 FQNEAQ. CDR3 size: 15 residues. V lost 1 base and J lost 4, with 11 bases in between. The CDR3 reads CASSLEGGGNQPQHF. The CDR3 bases are TGTGCCAGCAGCTTAGAAGGCGGCGGAAATCAGCCCCAGCATTTT.

This clonotype was seen a few times. V usage is TRBV10-3 and J usage is TRBJ2-5; TRBD2 aligns across 7 bases. Germline CDR1 is ENHRY and CDR2 is SYGVKD. The CDR3 has 12 amino acids. V was pared by 11 bases and J by 5 bases, with 8 bases of the junction left unmatched. CDR3 nucleotide sequence: TGTGCCTCGGGCCCCGGGGGGGAGACCCAGTACTTC. Its translation: CASGPGGETQYF.

This clonotype was detected only a few times. J is TRBJ1-1 and V is TRBV12-3 or TRBV12-4; 7 bases are shared with TRBD1. V was pared by 3 bases and J by 0 bases, with 1 base of the junction left unmatched. This CDR3 contains 14 residues. CDR3 bases: TGTGCCAGCAGTTTGGGACAGCTGAACACTGAAGCTTTCTTT. It specifies CASSLGQLNTEAFF.

This clonotype has just a few counts. V gene TRBV7-9 combines with J gene TRBJ2-1, with D uncertain. This CDR3 region has 11 residues. Trimming took off 5 bases at V and 10 bases at J, with 9 bases between the two ends. CDR1 is SEHNR and CDR2 is FQNEAQ in the germline V gene (reference sequence). CDR3 region: CASSPSSEQFF. The CDR3, as DNA: TGTGCCAGCAGCCCTAGTTCGGAGCAGTTCTTC.

This clonotype was recorded a few times. The V gene is TRBV10-2, the J gene TRBJ2-2, with 7 bases lining up with TRBD2. V was pared by 4 bases and J by 1 base, with 3 bases of the junction left unmatched. CDR1 WSHSY and CDR2 SAAADI come from the germline V gene. The CDR3 is 15 amino acids. The CDR3 region is CASSVSGVNTGELFF. The CDR3 DNA sequence: TGCGCCAGCAGTGTGAGCGGGGTGAACACCGGGGAGCTGTTTTTT.

This clonotype was found a few times. The V and J genes are TRBV27 and TRBJ2-1; D is perhaps TRBD1 or TRBD2 (6 bases each). CDR3 length equals 13 residues. Germline-derived CDR1 and CDR2 are MNHEY and SMNVEV (reference sequence). V was trimmed by 5 bases and J by 9 bases, leaving 14 bases between them. CDR3 nucleotides: TGTGCCAGCAGTCCGACAGGCGGGGTTGAGCAGTTCTTC. It encodes CASSPTGGVEQFF.

As for this clonotype: At one end, the junction sequence differs from germline, possibly due to a read error. V and J are TRBV5-1 and TRBJ2-3, with D possibly called TRBD1 or TRBD2 (5 bases each). Germline CDR1 and CDR2: SGHRS and YFSETQ. CDR3 length: 13 residues. DNA for the CDR3: TGCGCCAGCAGCTTGGATGAGGGGCCAGGCAGGCATTTT. Protein product: CASSLDEGPGRHF.

This clonotype came up many times. The CDR3: CASSLTYTGELFF. DNA of the CDR3: TGTGCCAGCAGCCTGACGTACACCGGGGAGCTGTTTTTT. The chain links TRBV3-1 to TRBJ2-2; no reliable D call. This CDR3 has 13 amino acids. The V and J ends lost 4 bases and 3 bases respectively, with 6 bases between them. Looked up from germline, CDR1 is LGHDT and CDR2 is YNNKEL (reference sequence).

This clonotype showed up many times. This rearrangement joins TRBV7-3 to TRBJ2-2, with 8 bases identical to TRBD1. The germline V gene has CDR1 SGHTA and CDR2 FQGTGA. The CDR3 runs to 14 residues. The ends lost 5 bases at V and 3 bases at J; junction bases unmatched: 2. The CDR3 is CASSGDRYTGELFF. The CDR3, as DNA: TGTGCCAGCAGCGGGGACAGGTACACCGGGGAGCTGTTTTTT.

This chain joins TRBV7-8 and TRBJ2-7; D is possibly TRBD1 or TRBD2 (5 bases each). Germline values: CDR1 SGHVS, CDR2 FQNEAQ. V lost 1 base and J lost 4, with 14 bases in between. CDR3 length: 15 residues. CDR3 in amino acids: CASSLVGPPNYEQYF. The CDR3 DNA sequence: TGTGCCAGCAGCTTAGTGGGACCACCAAATTACGAGCAGTACTTC.

This clonotype was observed a few times. The chain has TRBV12-3 or TRBV12-4 and TRBJ1-4; D ambiguous. The germline V and J ends were trimmed by 3 bases and 5 bases, with 7 bases remaining between them. This CDR3 spans 13 amino acids. For the CDR3, the DNA is TGTGCCAGCAGTTTCTCTGAAAATGAAAAACTGTTTTTT. This translates into CASSFSENEKLFF.

The chain has TRBV6-5 and TRBJ2-7; TRBD2 matches at 13 bases. CDR3 length equals 16 residues. V was clipped by 2 bases and J by 6 bases; unmatched bases: 7. CDR1 is MNHEY, CDR2 SVGAGI, per germline. CDR3 protein: CASSYRWTSGGGEQYF. The CDR3 DNA sequence: TGTGCCAGCAGTTACCGTTGGACTAGCGGGGGTGGCGAGCAGTACTTC.

The genes are TRBV29-1 and TRBJ2-3; D could derive from TRBD1 or TRBD2 (5 bases each). Trimming shortened V by 4 bases and J by 1 base, and 9 bases separated the two germline ends. The CDR3 spans 13 residues. Germline V CDR1 and CDR2: SQVTM, ANQGSEA. The CDR3 DNA is TGCAGCGTTGCGGGGCTCGGCACAGATACGCAGTATTTT. It encodes CSVAGLGTDTQYF.

This clonotype was detected a few times. This chain joins TRBV5-5 and TRBJ2-1; 9 positions agree with TRBD2. Germline V gives CDR1 SGHKS, CDR2 YYEKEE (reference sequence). The CDR3 contains 16 residues. V shed 2 bases and J 4 bases; nucleotides not matched to a gene: 7. CDR3 bases: TGTGCCAGCAGCTTAGGGCTAGCGGGGACGTACAATGAGCAGTTCTTC. Translated, it gives CASSLGLAGTYNEQFF.

The rearrangement links TRBV5-4 to TRBJ2-3, with 9 bases that match TRBD1. The CDR3 extends over 17 amino acids. J was trimmed by 5 bases and V by 0 bases; bases with no gene match: 10. In germline, CDR1 is SGHNT, CDR2 YYREEE (reference sequence). The CDR3 protein is CASSLGPGQGEGDTQYF. The CDR3 DNA sequence: TGTGCCAGCAGCTTGGGACCGGGACAGGGCGAAGGAGATACGCAGTATTTT.

This clonotype showed up just a few times. The rearrangement links TRBV9 to TRBJ2-3, with D maybe TRBD2 (6 bases). V was shortened by 0 bases and J by 4 bases, with 12 bases between the two germline ends. The CDR3 has 15 amino acids. Per germline, CDR1 SGDLS and CDR2 YYNGEE. CDR3 sequence: CASSVAAGTSDTQYF. In DNA form, the CDR3 reads TGTGCCAGCAGCGTAGCAGCCGGGACTTCAGATACGCAGTATTTT.

The chain combines TRBV7-9 with TRBJ2-1, with D uncertain. V gave up 3 bases and J gave up 7 bases, with 16 bases separating them. There are 15 residues in the CDR3. Germline CDR1 and CDR2: SEHNR and FQNEAQ (reference sequence). CDR3 region: CASSFSETRFNEQFF. In DNA, the CDR3 is TGTGCCAGCAGCTTTTCAGAAACCCGCTTTAATGAGCAGTTCTTC.

This clonotype was observed a few times. The rearrangement uses TRBV6-2 or TRBV6-3 and TRBJ2-7, with TRBD1 matching 7 bases. This CDR3 has 15 amino acids. V lost 4 bases, J lost 3 bases, and 9 bases stayed unmatched. Germline-derived CDR1 and CDR2 are MNHEY and SVGEGT. The CDR3 here is CASSSPDRRLYEQYF. The CDR3 bases are TGTGCCAGCAGTTCCCCGGACAGGCGTCTCTACGAGCAGTACTTC.

The chain has TRBV11-2 and TRBJ2-3; D might be TRBD2 (5 bases). The CDR3 runs 13 residues. The V end was cut by 7 bases, the J end by 9 bases, with 17 bases between. CDR1 and CDR2 (germline): SGHAT, FQNNGV. The CDR3 spells CASTPILGETQYF. Here the CDR3 DNA reads TGTGCCAGCACCCCGATTTTGGGAGAAACGCAGTATTTT.

This clonotype was detected only a few times. J is TRBJ1-1 and V is TRBV12-3 or TRBV12-4; D ambiguous. V was trimmed by 5 bases and J by 1 base, leaving 11 bases between them. The CDR3 is 14 residues long. CDR3 sequence reads: CASSAHGGNTEAFF. The DNA for the CDR3 is TGTGCCAGCAGTGCACACGGCGGGAACACTGAAGCTTTCTTT.

The table lists this clonotype with a few counts. The chain has TRBV7-8 and TRBJ2-3; perhaps TRBD2 as D (6 bases). This CDR3 region has 15 residues. Trimming took off 5 bases at V and 6 bases at J, with 18 bases between the two ends. CDR1 is SGHVS and CDR2 is FQNEAQ in the germline V gene. CDR3 in amino acids: CASSPWDSLGDTQYF. CDR3 in DNA: TGTGCCAGCAGCCCTTGGGACTCACTGGGGGATACGCAGTATTTT.